A selection of T cell receptor beta chains follows, all from one sample in a study of control samples from healthy donors and cancer patients. Data came from immunoSEQ multiplex PCR; TCRdb stores just in-frame clones and leaves some out. Of roughly 84,000 clones listed, around 89% are singletons. The sequencing sample was made of blood. The source is a man aged 45-60 years in good health. The CDR3 runs from the conserved cysteine through the conserved F or W. A D gene is named only where the DNA matches it firmly. Rows may omit the clone size; those that give it use once, few, many or a size class.

abundance: -; d_gene: -; j_gene: TRBJ2-7; v_gene: TRBV6-6; CDR3aa: CASSFGIYEQYF
abundance: -; d_gene: -; j_gene: TRBJ2-7; v_gene: TRBV5-1; CDR3aa: CASSVQGPLDEQYF
abundance: -; d_gene: -; j_gene: TRBJ2-7; v_gene: TRBV18; CDR3aa: CASSPSRGSYEQYF
abundance: -; d_gene: -; j_gene: TRBJ1-2; v_gene: TRBV7-2; CDR3aa: CASSLGVNYGYTF
abundance: -; d_gene: -; j_gene: TRBJ1-2; v_gene: TRBV11-2; CDR3aa: CASSRIQGPNYGYTF
abundance: -; d_gene: -; j_gene: TRBJ1-2; v_gene: TRBV6-5; CDR3aa: CASRDVYGYTF
abundance: -; d_gene: -; j_gene: TRBJ1-1; v_gene: TRBV24-1; CDR3aa: CATSDMVSGSREAFF
abundance: -; d_gene: TRBD2; j_gene: TRBJ2-2; v_gene: TRBV3-1/TRBV3-2; CDR3aa: CASSQGKAGGLTGELFF
abundance: -; d_gene: -; j_gene: TRBJ1-5; v_gene: TRBV6-2/TRBV6-3; CDR3aa: CASSYDLQPSSLGQPQHF
abundance: -; d_gene: -; j_gene: TRBJ1-5; v_gene: TRBV5-5; CDR3aa: CASSRTDNQPQHF
abundance: once; d_gene: -; j_gene: TRBJ1-1; v_gene: TRBV4-1; CDR3aa: CASSQDKEDTEAFF
abundance: -; d_gene: TRBD2; j_gene: TRBJ2-3; v_gene: TRBV27; CDR3aa: CASSFRGGPDTQYF
abundance: -; d_gene: -; j_gene: TRBJ1-5; v_gene: TRBV13; CDR3aa: CASSSGGPNQPQHF
abundance: -; d_gene: -; j_gene: TRBJ1-2; v_gene: TRBV4-2; CDR3aa: CASSQEARGDYGYTF
abundance: once; d_gene: -; j_gene: TRBJ1-2; v_gene: TRBV4-3; CDR3aa: CASSQEVGLDYGYTF
abundance: -; d_gene: -; j_gene: TRBJ1-2; v_gene: TRBV6-5; CDR3aa: CASRYGGAPYGYTF
abundance: -; d_gene: -; j_gene: TRBJ2-6; v_gene: TRBV10-3; CDR3aa: CAISVRGGAGANVLTF
abundance: once; d_gene: -; j_gene: TRBJ2-5; v_gene: TRBV9; CDR3aa: CASSVALGRGTSQETQYF
abundance: -; d_gene: TRBD2; j_gene: TRBJ2-1; v_gene: TRBV19; CDR3aa: CASSIPGGGRNEQFF
abundance: -; d_gene: -; j_gene: TRBJ2-4; v_gene: TRBV19; CDR3aa: CASSMWGAAKNIQYF
abundance: -; d_gene: -; j_gene: TRBJ1-1; v_gene: TRBV6-5; CDR3aa: CATDTMYTEAFF
abundance: -; d_gene: -; j_gene: TRBJ1-6; v_gene: TRBV2; CDR3aa: CASIWSPPPSPLHF
abundance: -; d_gene: -; j_gene: TRBJ1-6; v_gene: TRBV7-2; CDR3aa: CASIRTRGYNSPLHF
abundance: -; d_gene: -; j_gene: TRBJ1-6; v_gene: TRBV6-6; CDR3aa: CASSPLNNSPLHF
abundance: -; d_gene: -; j_gene: TRBJ2-7; v_gene: TRBV6-6; CDR3aa: CASSLFSGTNRSYEQYF
abundance: once; d_gene: -; j_gene: TRBJ1-2; v_gene: TRBV7-2; CDR3aa: CASSPNRDLLGGYTF
abundance: once; d_gene: -; j_gene: TRBJ2-4; v_gene: TRBV6-5; CDR3aa: CASSYSGVSKNIQYF
abundance: -; d_gene: TRBD1; j_gene: TRBJ1-2; v_gene: TRBV3-1/TRBV3-2; CDR3aa: CASSQGQGGSYTF
abundance: -; d_gene: -; j_gene: TRBJ1-3; v_gene: TRBV13; CDR3aa: CASSLLQGPGNTIYF
abundance: -; d_gene: -; j_gene: TRBJ1-6; v_gene: TRBV7-2; CDR3aa: CASSFSRRNSPLHF
abundance: -; d_gene: -; j_gene: TRBJ2-7; v_gene: TRBV5-6; CDR3aa: CASSSTAPWTEQYF
abundance: -; d_gene: -; j_gene: TRBJ1-2; v_gene: TRBV9; CDR3aa: CASSVNQGNYGYTF
abundance: -; d_gene: -; j_gene: TRBJ1-6; v_gene: TRBV6-2/TRBV6-3; CDR3aa: CASSPGPVSTSPLHF
abundance: -; d_gene: TRBD1; j_gene: TRBJ2-1; v_gene: TRBV18; CDR3aa: CASSRDSSYNEQFF
abundance: -; d_gene: -; j_gene: TRBJ2-6; v_gene: TRBV4-1; CDR3aa: CASSQAFRGSGANVLTF
abundance: -; d_gene: -; j_gene: TRBJ1-4; v_gene: TRBV7-9; CDR3aa: CASSLGVANEKLFF
abundance: -; d_gene: -; j_gene: TRBJ2-2; v_gene: TRBV6-5; CDR3aa: CATSRGGNTGELFF
abundance: -; d_gene: TRBD1; j_gene: TRBJ2-1; v_gene: TRBV5-6; CDR3aa: CASSSTGQVRDNEQFF
abundance: -; d_gene: -; j_gene: TRBJ1-2; v_gene: TRBV5-6; CDR3aa: CASSLGDRQNYGYTF